The 16 T cell receptor beta chains listed next were all sequenced from one sample in a study of blood T cells in healthy people across ages. Combining a sample-barcoded 5' primer with a J-beta primer mix, a second PCR ran for roughly 7 to 12 cycles. TCRdb independently ran MiXCR on the 5' RACE reads; one entry per CDR3 protein. The sample has 910,000 or so distinct CDR3 sequences, about 53% seen once; the top ten hold about a fifth. The source material was blood. Source of these receptors: a woman aged 55-75 years in good health.

This clonotype has more than one count but fewer than ten. The V call is TRBV29-1, the J call TRBJ2-1, with 7 bases identical to TRBD1. Germline V gene data show CDR1 as SQVTM and CDR2 as ANQGSEA. The CDR3 consists of 13 residues. Trimming removed 4 bases from V and 8 bases from J; junction bases left unmatched: 8. The CDR3 loop is CSVALTGNDEQFF. The DNA of the CDR3 is TGCAGCGTTGCCCTGACAGGGAACGATGAGCAGTTCTTC.

This chain connects TRBV14 to TRBJ2-5, with 7 bases fitting TRBD1. Trimming removed 4 bases from V and 5 bases from J; junction bases left unmatched: 7. Looked up from germline, CDR1 is SGHDN and CDR2 is FVKESK. The CDR3 has 14 residues. In nucleotides, the CDR3 is TGTGCCAGCAGCCGCCGACAGGGCTTGGAGACCCAGTACTTC. Protein: CASSRRQGLETQYF.

The chain employs TRBV12-3 or TRBV12-4 and TRBJ2-7; D perhaps matches TRBD1 (6 bases). Trimming cost V 5 bases and J 6 bases, with 14 bases left between them. The CDR3 contains 13 residues. CDR3 sequence: CASSESGDLEQYF. CDR3 coding DNA: TGTGCCAGCAGTGAATCAGGGGATCTCGAGCAGTACTTC.

The chain employs TRBV29-1 and TRBJ1-5; D is ambiguous. The CDR3 loop spans 14 amino acids. Trimming took 5 bases from V and 8 from J, leaving 19 bases between them. Germline CDR1 reads SQVTM; CDR2 reads ANQGSEA. CDR3 DNA: TGCAGCGTTTACACCGCCCTGGCTGGGGAGCCCCAGCATTTT. Its protein is CSVYTALAGEPQHF.

This clonotype was observed a handful of times. The chain is built from TRBV4-3 and TRBJ1-6; D perhaps matches TRBD1 (5 bases). The CDR3 runs 14 residues. V dropped 0 bases and J dropped 7 bases, with 7 bases sitting between them. Per the germline V gene, CDR1 is LGHNA and CDR2 is YSLEER. CDR3 in DNA: TGCGCCAGCAGCCAAGACTACAGGAATTCACCCCTCCACTTT. This encodes CASSQDYRNSPLHF.

This clonotype was observed a few times. The chain combines TRBV7-9 with TRBJ2-4; 9 bases fit TRBD2. V lost 10 bases and J lost 14; bases outside the gene matches: 15. The CDR3 totals 13 residues. Germline V gene lookup returns CDR1 SEHNR and CDR2 FQNEAQ (reference sequence). The CDR3 reads CATRGLADQKEYF. The CDR3 DNA follows: TGTGCCACCCGGGGACTAGCCGACCAAAAGGAGTACTTC.

The rearrangement uses TRBV20-1 and TRBJ2-1; D unclear. V lost 1 base to trimming and J lost 4 bases, with 11 bases between them. CDR1 is DFQATT, CDR2 SNEGSKA, per germline (reference sequence). This CDR3 has 14 amino acids. The CDR3 sequence: CSARGPTTYNEQFF. CDR3 nucleotides: TGCAGTGCTAGAGGACCGACAACATACAATGAGCAGTTCTTC.

In this sample, this clonotype turned up a few times. V usage is TRBV28 and J usage is TRBJ2-4, with TRBD2 as a possible D gene (6 bases). CDR3 size: 14 residues. Germline V lookup: CDR1 MDHEN, CDR2 SYDVKM. Deletions cut 4 bases from V and 8 bases from J, with 15 bases between. CDR3 nucleotide sequence: TGTGCCAGCAGTTCAGGAGGGGTTAGGGACATTCAGTACTTC. Protein product: CASSSGGVRDIQYF. The full variable domain, its missing parts supplied by reference TRBV28 and TRBJ2-4, is DVKVTQSSRYLVKRTGEKVFLECVQDMDHENMFWYRQDPGLGLRLIYFSYDVKMKEKGDIPEGYSVSREKKERFSLILESASTNQTSMYLCASSSGGVRDIQYFGAGTRLSVL.

The chain employs TRBV6-2 or TRBV6-3 and TRBJ2-1, with TRBD1 matching over 11 bases. The CDR3 sequence is 14 residues long. Trimming cost V 6 bases and J 8 bases; bases outside gene matches: 6. Germline values: CDR1 MNHEY, CDR2 SVGEGT. This CDR3 is CASRKDRGLDEQFF. The CDR3, as DNA: TGTGCCAGCAGAAAGGACAGGGGGCTCGATGAGCAGTTCTTC.

The sample holds a few counts of this clonotype. V gene TRBV27 combines with J gene TRBJ2-7; the match to TRBD1 covers 11 bases. With 2 bases clipped from V and 4 bases from J, the junction kept 7 bases outside the gene matches. This CDR3 has 16 residues. Germline V gene data show CDR1 as MNHEY and CDR2 as SMNVEV (reference sequence). The CDR3 DNA follows: TGTGCCAGCAGTTTACAAGTTCGGGACAGGGGGTACGAGCAGTACTTC. Residues: CASSLQVRDRGYEQYF.

The rearrangement uses TRBV6-2 or TRBV6-3 and TRBJ2-7, with D possibly called TRBD1 or TRBD2 (5 bases each). The CDR3 is made up of 13 amino acids. Between the trimmed V and J ends, which lost 6 bases and 7 bases, there was a span of 16 bases. The germline V gene has CDR1 MNHEY and CDR2 SVGEGT. The CDR3 sequence: CASSQPGRNEQYF. The CDR3 bases are TGTGCCAGCAGCCAGCCGGGGCGGAATGAGCAGTACTTC.

This clonotype was seen more than once but under ten times. The chain links TRBV10-3 to TRBJ2-2, with D perhaps given as TRBD1 or TRBD2 (5 bases each). V lost 3 bases and J 7 bases, leaving 9 bases between the germline ends. The CDR3 runs 13 residues. Germline CDR1 ENHRY, CDR2 SYGVKD. CDR3 region: CAISDRDGGELFF. CDR3 nucleotides: TGTGCCATCAGTGACAGGGACGGCGGGGAGCTGTTTTTT.

On this clonotype: The junction and the germline gene differ at one end; a read error may be behind it. The chain has TRBV2 and TRBJ2-4, with D possibly TRBD2 on 6 matching bases. Germline CDR1 and CDR2: SNHLY and FYNNEI. There are 12 residues in the CDR3. This CDR3 reads CVSTGGWDIQYF. As DNA, the CDR3 is TGTGTCAGCACTGGGGGGTGGGACATTCAGTACTTC.

This rearrangement joins TRBV24-1 to TRBJ2-3; 7 bases line up with TRBD2. This CDR3 has 15 residues. The trim removed 6 bases at V and 0 bases at J, leaving 5 bases unmatched. Germline CDR1 is KGHDR and CDR2 is SFDVKD. CDR3 nucleotides: TGTGCCACCAGTCCGGGGGAGGGGAGCACAGATACGCAGTATTTT. Its protein product is CATSPGEGSTDTQYF.

This clonotype was counted once. A much larger clone is a single base away; this may be a read error. The chain employs TRBV29-1 and TRBJ2-7, with 8 bases that match TRBD2. V trimming: 4 bases; J trimming: 9 bases; junction bases outside the gene matches: 5. Per the germline V gene, CDR1 is SQVTM and CDR2 is ANQGSEA. CDR3 size: 11 residues. The CDR3 DNA sequence: TGCAGCGTTGGGACTAGCTGCTGGCAGTACTTC. Residues: CSVGTSCWQYF.

This clonotype showed up just a few times. The chain joins TRBV20-1 to TRBJ2-4, with 9 positions matching TRBD1. This CDR3 comprises 18 residues. The V and J ends lost 1 base and 5 bases, in that order; junction bases with no gene match: 15. Germline V gives CDR1 DFQATT, CDR2 SNEGSKA (reference sequence). CDR3 sequence: CSARGISGQGTRENIQYF. CDR3 coding DNA: TGCAGTGCTAGAGGAATTTCGGGACAGGGAACTCGTGAAAACATTCAGTACTTC.